This T cell receptor (beta chain) came from a study of T cells in Graves' hyperthyroidism and ophthalmopathy. The TCR beta CDR3 regions underwent amplification using RNA transcripts as the source. HTBI primers drove first-round RT-PCR of the TCR CDR3. TCRdb recomputed calls from the multiplex PCR reads with MiXCR, one row per CDR3 protein. The sample has roughly 360,000 distinct CDR3 sequences, approximately 13% seen once; the top ten hold roughly 20%. Study observations and caveats: Ophthalmopathy was distinguished from stable hyperthyroidism by 13 V-J signatures.

CDR1 and CDR2 (germline): SNHLY, FYNNEI. The CDR3 is made up of 13 amino acids. V was clipped by 3 bases and J by 5 bases, with 7 bases between them. Comments on this clonotype: The antigen remains unidentified. This may arise from a read error, as a much more abundant clone is one base away.

Patients aged 18 to 65 had newly diagnosed hyperthyroidism of under 2 months' duration. The TCR originated in a man aged 25 to 45 with Graves' hyperthyroidism that later progressed to Graves' ophthalmopathy. The specimen sequenced was blood. This sequence joins TRBV2 and TRBJ1-4, with D unclear. The CDR3, as DNA: TGTGCCAGCAGTGACTCGGCGAATGAAAAACTGTTTTTT. This encodes CASSDSANEKLFF.